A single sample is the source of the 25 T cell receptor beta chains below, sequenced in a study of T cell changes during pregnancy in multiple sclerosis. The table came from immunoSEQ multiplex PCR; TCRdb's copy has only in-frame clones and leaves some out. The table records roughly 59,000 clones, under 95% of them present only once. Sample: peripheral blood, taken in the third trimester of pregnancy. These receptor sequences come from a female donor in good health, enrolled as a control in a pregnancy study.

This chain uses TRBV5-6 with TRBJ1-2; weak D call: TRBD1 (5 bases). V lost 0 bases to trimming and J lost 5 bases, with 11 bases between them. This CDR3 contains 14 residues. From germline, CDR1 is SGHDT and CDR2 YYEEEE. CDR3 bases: TGTGCCAGCAGCTTGGGACAGTCGTATTATGGCTACACCTTC. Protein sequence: CASSLGQSYYGYTF.

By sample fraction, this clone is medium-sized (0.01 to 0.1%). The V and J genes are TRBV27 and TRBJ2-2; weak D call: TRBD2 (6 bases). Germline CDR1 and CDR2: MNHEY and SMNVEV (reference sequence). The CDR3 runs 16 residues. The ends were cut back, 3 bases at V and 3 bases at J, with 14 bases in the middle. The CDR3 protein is CASSFGTELYTGELFF. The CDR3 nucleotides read TGTGCCAGCAGTTTCGGGACTGAATTGTACACCGGGGAGCTGTTTTTT.

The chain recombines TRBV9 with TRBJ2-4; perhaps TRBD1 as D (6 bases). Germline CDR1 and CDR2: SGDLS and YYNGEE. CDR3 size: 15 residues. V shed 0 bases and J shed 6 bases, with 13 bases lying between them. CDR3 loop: CASSVGWTEGNIQYF. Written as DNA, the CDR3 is TGTGCCAGCAGCGTAGGTTGGACAGAGGGAAACATTCAGTACTTC.

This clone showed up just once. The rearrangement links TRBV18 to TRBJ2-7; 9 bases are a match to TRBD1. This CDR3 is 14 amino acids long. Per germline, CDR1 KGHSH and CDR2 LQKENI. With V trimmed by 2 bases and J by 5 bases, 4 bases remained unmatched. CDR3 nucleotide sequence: TGTGCCAGCTCACCAACAGGGGGCCCCAACGAGCAGTACTTC. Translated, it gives CASSPTGGPNEQYF.

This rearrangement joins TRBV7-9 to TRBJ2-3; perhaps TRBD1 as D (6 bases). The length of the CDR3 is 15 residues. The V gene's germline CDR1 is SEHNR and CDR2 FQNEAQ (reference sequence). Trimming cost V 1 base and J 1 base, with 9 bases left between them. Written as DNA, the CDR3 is TGTGCCAGCAGCTTAGAGGGGGATGGCACAGATACGCAGTATTTT. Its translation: CASSLEGDGTDTQYF.

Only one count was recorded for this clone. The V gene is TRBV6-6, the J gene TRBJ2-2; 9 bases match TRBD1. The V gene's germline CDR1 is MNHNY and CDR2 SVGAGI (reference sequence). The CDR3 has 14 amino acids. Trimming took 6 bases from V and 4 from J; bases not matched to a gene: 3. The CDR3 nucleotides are TGTGCCAGCAGGGACAGGGGTTTCACCGGGGAGCTGTTTTTT. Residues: CASRDRGFTGELFF.

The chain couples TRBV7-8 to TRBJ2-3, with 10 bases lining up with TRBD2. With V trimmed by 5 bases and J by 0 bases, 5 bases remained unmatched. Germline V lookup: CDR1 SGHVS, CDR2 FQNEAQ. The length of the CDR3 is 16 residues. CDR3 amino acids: CASSPQTSGSTDTQYF. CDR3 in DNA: TGTGCCAGCAGCCCCCAGACTAGCGGGAGCACAGATACGCAGTATTTT.

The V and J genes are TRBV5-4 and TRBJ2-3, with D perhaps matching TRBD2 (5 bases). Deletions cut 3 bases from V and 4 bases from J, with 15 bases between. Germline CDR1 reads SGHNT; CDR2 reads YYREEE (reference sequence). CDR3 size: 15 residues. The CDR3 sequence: CASSSRTWMADTQYF. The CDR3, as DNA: TGTGCCAGCAGCTCCCGGACTTGGATGGCAGATACGCAGTATTTT.

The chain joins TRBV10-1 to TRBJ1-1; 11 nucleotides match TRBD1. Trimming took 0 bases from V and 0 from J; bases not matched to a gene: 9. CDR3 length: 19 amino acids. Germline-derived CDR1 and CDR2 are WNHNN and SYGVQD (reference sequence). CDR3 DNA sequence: TGCGCCAGCAGTGAGTCATGCCGGGGACAGGGGGAGATGAACACTGAAGCTTTCTTT. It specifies CASSESCRGQGEMNTEAFF.

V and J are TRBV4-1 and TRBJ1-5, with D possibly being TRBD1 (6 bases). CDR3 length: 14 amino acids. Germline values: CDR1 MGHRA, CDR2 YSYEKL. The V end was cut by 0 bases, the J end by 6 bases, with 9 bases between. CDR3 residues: CASSQEGAGQPQHF. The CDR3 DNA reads TGCGCCAGCAGCCAAGAGGGGGCCGGTCAGCCCCAGCATTTT.

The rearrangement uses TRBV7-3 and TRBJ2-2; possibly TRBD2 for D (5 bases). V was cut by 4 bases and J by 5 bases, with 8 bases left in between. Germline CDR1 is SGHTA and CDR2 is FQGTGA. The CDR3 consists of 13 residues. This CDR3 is CASSSGITGELFF. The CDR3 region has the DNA TGTGCCAGCAGCTCCGGGATTACCGGGGAGCTGTTTTTT.

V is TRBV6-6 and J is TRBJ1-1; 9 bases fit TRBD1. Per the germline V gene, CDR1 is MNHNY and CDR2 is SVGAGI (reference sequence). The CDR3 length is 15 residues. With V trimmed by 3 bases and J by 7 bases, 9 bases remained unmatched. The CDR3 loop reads CASSYGSPGQGEAFF. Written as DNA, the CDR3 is TGTGCCAGCAGTTATGGGTCCCCGGGACAGGGTGAAGCTTTCTTT.

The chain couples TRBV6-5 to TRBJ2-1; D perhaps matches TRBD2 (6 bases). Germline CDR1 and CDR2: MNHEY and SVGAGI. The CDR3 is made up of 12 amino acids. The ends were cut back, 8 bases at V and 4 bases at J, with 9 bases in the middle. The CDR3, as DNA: TGTGCCAGCGGGGACTCTTACAATGAGCAGTTCTTC. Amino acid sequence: CASGDSYNEQFF.

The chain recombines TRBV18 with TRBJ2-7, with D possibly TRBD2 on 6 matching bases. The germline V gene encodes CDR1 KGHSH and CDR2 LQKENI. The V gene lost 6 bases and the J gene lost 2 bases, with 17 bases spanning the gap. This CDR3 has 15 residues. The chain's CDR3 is CASSPSGLHAYEQYF. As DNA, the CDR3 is TGTGCCAGCTCTCCATCGGGACTCCATGCCTACGAGCAGTACTTC.

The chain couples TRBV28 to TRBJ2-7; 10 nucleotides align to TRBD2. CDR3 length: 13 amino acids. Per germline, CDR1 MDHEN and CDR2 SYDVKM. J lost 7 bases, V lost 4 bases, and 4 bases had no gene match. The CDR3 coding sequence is TGTGCCAGCAGTTCGACTAGCGGGCGAGAGCAGTACTTC. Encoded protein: CASSSTSGREQYF.

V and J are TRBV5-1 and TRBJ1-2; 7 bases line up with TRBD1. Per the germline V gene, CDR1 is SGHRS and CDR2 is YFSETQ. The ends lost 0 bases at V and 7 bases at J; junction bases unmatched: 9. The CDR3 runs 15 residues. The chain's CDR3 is CASSLDGTAEVGYTF. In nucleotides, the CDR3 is TGCGCCAGCAGCTTGGATGGGACAGCTGAAGTTGGCTACACCTTC. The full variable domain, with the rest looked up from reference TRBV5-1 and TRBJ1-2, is KAGVTQTPRYLIKTRGQQVTLSCSPISGHRSVSWYQQTPGQGLQFLFEYFSETQRNKGNFPGRFSGRQFSNSRSEMNVSTLELGDSALYLCASSLDGTAEVGYTFGSGTRLTVV.

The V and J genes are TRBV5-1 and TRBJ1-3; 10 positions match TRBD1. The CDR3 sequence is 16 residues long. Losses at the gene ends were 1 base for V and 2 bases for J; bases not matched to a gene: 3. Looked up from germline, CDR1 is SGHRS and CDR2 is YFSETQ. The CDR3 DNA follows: TGCGCCAGCAGCTTGTCCGGGACAGGGGCTGGAAACACCATATATTTT. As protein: CASSLSGTGAGNTIYF.

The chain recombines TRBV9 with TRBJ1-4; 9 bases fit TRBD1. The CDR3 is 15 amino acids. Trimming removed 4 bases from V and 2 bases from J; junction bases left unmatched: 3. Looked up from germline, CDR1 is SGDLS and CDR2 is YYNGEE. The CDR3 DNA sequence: TGTGCCAGCAGCAAGACAGGGGGTACTAATGAAAAACTGTTTTTT. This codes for CASSKTGGTNEKLFF.

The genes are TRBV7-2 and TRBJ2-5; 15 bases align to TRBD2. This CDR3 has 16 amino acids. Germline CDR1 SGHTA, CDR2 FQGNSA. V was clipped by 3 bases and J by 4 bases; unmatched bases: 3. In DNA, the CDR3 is TGTGCCAGCAGCTTCGGACTAGCGGGGGGGCGAGAGACCCAGTACTTC. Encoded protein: CASSFGLAGGRETQYF.

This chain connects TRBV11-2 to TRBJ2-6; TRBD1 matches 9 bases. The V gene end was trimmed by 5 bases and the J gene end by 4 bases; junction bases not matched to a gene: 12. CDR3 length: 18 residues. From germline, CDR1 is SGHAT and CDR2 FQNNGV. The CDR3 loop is CASSPGTGLMRGANVLTF. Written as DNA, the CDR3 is TGTGCCAGCAGCCCGGGGACAGGGTTAATGAGAGGGGCCAACGTCCTGACTTTC.

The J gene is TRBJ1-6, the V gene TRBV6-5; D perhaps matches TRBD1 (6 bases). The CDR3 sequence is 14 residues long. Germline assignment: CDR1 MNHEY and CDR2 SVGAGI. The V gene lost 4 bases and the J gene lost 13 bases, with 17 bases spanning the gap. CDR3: CASSFHQGMSPLHF. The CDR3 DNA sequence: TGTGCCAGCAGTTTCCATCAGGGGATGAGTCCCCTCCACTTT.

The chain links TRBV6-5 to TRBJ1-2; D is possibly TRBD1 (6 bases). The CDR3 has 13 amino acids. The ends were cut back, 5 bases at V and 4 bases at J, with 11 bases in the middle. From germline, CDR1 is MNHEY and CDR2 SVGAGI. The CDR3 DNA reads TGTGCCAGCAGTGAGGACAGATTCTATGGCTACACCTTC. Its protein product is CASSEDRFYGYTF.

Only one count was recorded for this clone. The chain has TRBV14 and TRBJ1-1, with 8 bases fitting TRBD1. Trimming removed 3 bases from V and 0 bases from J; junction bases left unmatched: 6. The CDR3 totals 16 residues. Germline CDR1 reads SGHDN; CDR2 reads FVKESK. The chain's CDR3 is CASSHGQGALNTEAFF. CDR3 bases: TGTGCCAGCAGCCACGGACAGGGAGCTTTGAACACTGAAGCTTTCTTT.

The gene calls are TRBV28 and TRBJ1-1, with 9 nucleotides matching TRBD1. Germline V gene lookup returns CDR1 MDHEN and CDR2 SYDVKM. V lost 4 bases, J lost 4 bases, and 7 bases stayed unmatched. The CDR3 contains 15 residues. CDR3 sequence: CASSSLTGGITEAFF. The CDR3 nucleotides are TGTGCCAGCAGTTCACTCACAGGGGGCATCACTGAAGCTTTCTTT.

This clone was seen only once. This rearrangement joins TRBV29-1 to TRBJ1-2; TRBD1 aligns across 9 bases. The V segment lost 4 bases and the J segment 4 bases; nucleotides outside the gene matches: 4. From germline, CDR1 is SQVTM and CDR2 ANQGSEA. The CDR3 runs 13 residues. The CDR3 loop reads CSVVGTGLYGYTF. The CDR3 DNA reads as TGCAGCGTTGTAGGGACAGGGCTCTATGGCTACACCTTC.